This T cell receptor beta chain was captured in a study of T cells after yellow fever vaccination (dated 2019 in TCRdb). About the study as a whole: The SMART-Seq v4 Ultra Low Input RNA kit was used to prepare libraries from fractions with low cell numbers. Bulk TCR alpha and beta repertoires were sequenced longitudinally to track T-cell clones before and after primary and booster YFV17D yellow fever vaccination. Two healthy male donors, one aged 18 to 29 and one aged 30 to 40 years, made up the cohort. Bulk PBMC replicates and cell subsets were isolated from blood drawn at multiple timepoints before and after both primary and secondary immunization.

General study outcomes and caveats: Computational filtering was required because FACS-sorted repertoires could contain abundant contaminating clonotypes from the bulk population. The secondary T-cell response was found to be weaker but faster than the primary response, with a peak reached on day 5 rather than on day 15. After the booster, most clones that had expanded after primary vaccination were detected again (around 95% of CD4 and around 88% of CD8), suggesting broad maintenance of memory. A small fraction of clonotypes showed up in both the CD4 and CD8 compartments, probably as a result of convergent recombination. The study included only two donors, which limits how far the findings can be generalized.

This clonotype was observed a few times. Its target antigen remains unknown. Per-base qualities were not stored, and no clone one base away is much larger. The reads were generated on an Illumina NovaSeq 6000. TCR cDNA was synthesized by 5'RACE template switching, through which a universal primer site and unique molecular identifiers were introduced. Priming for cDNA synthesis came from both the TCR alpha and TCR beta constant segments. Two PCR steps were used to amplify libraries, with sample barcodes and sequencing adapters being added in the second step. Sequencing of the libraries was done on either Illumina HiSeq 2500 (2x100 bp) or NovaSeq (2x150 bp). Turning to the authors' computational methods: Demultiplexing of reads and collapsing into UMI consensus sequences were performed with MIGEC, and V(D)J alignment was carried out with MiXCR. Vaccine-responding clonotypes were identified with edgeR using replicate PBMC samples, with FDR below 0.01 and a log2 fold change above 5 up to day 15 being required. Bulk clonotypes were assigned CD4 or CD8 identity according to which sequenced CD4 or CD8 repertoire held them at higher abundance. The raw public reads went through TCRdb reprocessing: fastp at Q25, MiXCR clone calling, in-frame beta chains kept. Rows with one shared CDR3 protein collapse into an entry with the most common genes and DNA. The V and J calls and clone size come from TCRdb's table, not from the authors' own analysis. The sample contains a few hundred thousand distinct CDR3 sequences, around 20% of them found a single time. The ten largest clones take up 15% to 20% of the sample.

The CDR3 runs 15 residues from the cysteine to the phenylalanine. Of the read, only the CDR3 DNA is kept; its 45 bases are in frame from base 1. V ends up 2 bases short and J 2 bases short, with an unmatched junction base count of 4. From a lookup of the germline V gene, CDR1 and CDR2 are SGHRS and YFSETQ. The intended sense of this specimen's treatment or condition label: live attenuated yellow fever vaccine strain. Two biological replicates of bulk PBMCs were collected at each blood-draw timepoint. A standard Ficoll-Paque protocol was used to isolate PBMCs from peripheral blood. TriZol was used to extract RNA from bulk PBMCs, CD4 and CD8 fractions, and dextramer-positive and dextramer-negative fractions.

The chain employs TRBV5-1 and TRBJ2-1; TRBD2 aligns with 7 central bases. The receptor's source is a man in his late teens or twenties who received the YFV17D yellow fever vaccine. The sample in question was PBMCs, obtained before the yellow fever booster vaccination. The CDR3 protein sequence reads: CASSFATSPYNEQFF. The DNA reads TGCGCCAGCAGCTTCGCGACTAGCCCCTACAATGAGCAGTTCTTC.